This TCR beta chain was sequenced for a study of blood T cell repertoires in COVID-19. Repertoires were generated with immunoSEQ multiplex PCR, while TCRdb's copy carries only in-frame clones and drops some. The table lists roughly 110,000 clones, around 83% of them singletons. CDR3 length: 14 amino acids. The V gene's germline CDR1 is MNHEY and CDR2 SVGAGI. The ends were cut back, 5 bases at V and 5 bases at J, with 10 bases in the middle. Sample: peripheral blood. This receptor was taken from a man in his forties with acute or convalescent COVID-19. This chain joins TRBV6-5 and TRBJ1-6, with no clear D. CDR3 DNA: TGTGCCAGCAGTCTCCGGGGAGATAATTCACCCCTCCACTTT. It is translated as CASSLRGDNSPLHF.